The 12 T cell receptor beta chains given below trace back to one sample, sequenced in a study of cytomegalovirus exposure and HLA in healthy donors. PCR was performed using 60 Vbeta and 13 Jbeta primers. Method: immunoSEQ multiplex PCR; TCRdb's copy keeps in-frame clones and lacks some. The table lists under 150,000 clones, over 60% of them singletons. Source material: PBMCs. These receptors were obtained from a human donor in good health.

This clone was observed a few times. V is TRBV12-5 and J is TRBJ2-7, with D perhaps TRBD2 (5 bases). V dropped 3 bases and J dropped 3 bases, with 6 bases sitting between them. Germline CDR1 is LGHNT and CDR2 is FRNRAP. The CDR3 length is 12 residues. The CDR3 is CASGFRGYEQYF. In DNA, the CDR3 is TGTGCTAGTGGTTTTCGGGGCTACGAGCAGTACTTC.

This sequence joins TRBV5-8 and TRBJ2-2; possibly TRBD1 for D (6 bases). The germline V and J ends were trimmed by 1 base and 2 bases, with 12 bases remaining between them. This CDR3 comprises 16 residues. The germline CDR1 and CDR2 sequences are SGHTS and YDEGEE. The CDR3 sequence is CASSLYETGNTGELFF. CDR3 nucleotide sequence: TGTGCCAGCAGCTTGTACGAGACAGGAAACACCGGGGAGCTGTTTTTT.

A word on this clone: At one boundary the junction diverges from the germline segment, which might be a read error. The chain uses TRBV4-1 and TRBJ2-5; D is uncertain. CDR3 length: 13 residues. CDR1 and CDR2 from the germline V gene are MGHRA and YSYEKL. The CDR3 region is CASSPSTGETQYF. The CDR3 region has the DNA TGTGCCAGCAGCCCCTCTACCGGAGAGACCCAGTACTTC.

This chain connects TRBV7-9 to TRBJ1-4; D unclear. The CDR3 is made up of 15 amino acids. Trimming removed 6 bases at V and 4 bases at J, with 15 bases between. CDR1 is SEHNR, CDR2 FQNEAQ, per germline (reference sequence). CDR3 protein: CASSSFVGSNEKLFF. As DNA, the CDR3 is TGTGCCAGCAGTAGTTTCGTGGGGAGTAATGAAAAACTGTTTTTT.

The rearrangement uses TRBV6-5 and TRBJ2-1, with TRBD2 matching 7 bases. This CDR3 spans 15 amino acids. Germline CDR1 and CDR2: MNHEY and SVGAGI. V shed 6 bases, J shed 3 bases, and the junction held 8 bases outside the gene matches. CDR3 sequence: CASRSHERGYNEQFF. The CDR3 region has the DNA TGTGCCAGCAGGTCCCATGAGCGGGGCTACAATGAGCAGTTCTTC.

This chain links TRBV27 with TRBJ1-5; TRBD1 matches at 7 bases. Germline CDR1 MNHEY, CDR2 SMNVEV (reference sequence). The CDR3 consists of 13 residues. J was trimmed by 7 bases and V by 6 bases; bases with no gene match: 6. CDR3 nucleotide sequence: TGTGCCAGCAGCCACAGGGGAGGCCAGCCCCAGCATTTT. Residues: CASSHRGGQPQHF.

The chain links TRBV7-9 to TRBJ2-1; no clear D gene. CDR1 is SEHNR, CDR2 FQNEAQ, per germline (reference sequence). Trimming pared 2 bases from V and 3 bases from J, leaving 8 bases between. The CDR3 extends over 14 amino acids. Written as DNA, the CDR3 is TGTGCCAGCAGCTTACTACGCGACTACAATGAGCAGTTCTTC. Its translation is CASSLLRDYNEQFF.

The chain employs TRBV27 and TRBJ1-4, with a weak D call TRBD1 (5 bases). From germline, CDR1 is MNHEY and CDR2 SMNVEV (reference sequence). The CDR3 is 14 residues long. Deletions cut 3 bases from V and 3 bases from J, with 8 bases between. The CDR3 coding sequence is TGTGCCAGCAGTTTTGCGGGGGCTAATGAAAAACTGTTTTTT. It codes for CASSFAGANEKLFF.

CDR3 sequence reads: CASSTMGLLIEQYF. The CDR3 coding sequence is TGTGCCAGCAGCACCATGGGACTTCTTATCGAGCAGTACTTC. The chain carries TRBV13 and TRBJ2-5; D may be TRBD2 (6 bases). The DNA end lines up better with TRBJ2-7; the J call may be wrong. Germline V gives CDR1 PRHDT, CDR2 FYEKMQ (reference sequence). The CDR3 has 14 residues.

This chain connects TRBV2 to TRBJ1-5, with 10 bases lining up with TRBD1. Germline values: CDR1 SNHLY, CDR2 FYNNEI. This CDR3 comprises 19 residues. The V gene end was trimmed by 3 bases and the J gene end by 4 bases; junction bases not matched to a gene: 15. The CDR3 sequence is CASSETTGGRTGMNQPQHF. CDR3 sequence (DNA): TGTGCCAGCAGTGAGACGACAGGGGGCAGAACCGGTATGAATCAGCCCCAGCATTTT.

In this sample, this clone turned up a few times. This chain uses TRBV7-3 with TRBJ1-6; tentative D call: TRBD1 (5 bases). Trimming shortened V by 3 bases and J by 10 bases, and 10 bases separated the two germline ends. CDR1 and CDR2 from the germline V gene are SGHTA and FQGTGA. CDR3 length equals 13 residues. CDR3 residues: CASSLDMRSPLHF. The DNA for the CDR3 is TGTGCCAGCAGCTTGGACATGCGCTCACCCCTCCACTTT.

This clone was seen more than once but under ten times. The rearrangement links TRBV7-9 to TRBJ2-3; D is possibly TRBD1 (6 bases). CDR1 is SEHNR, CDR2 FQNEAQ, per germline (reference sequence). The V gene lost 5 bases and the J gene lost 3 bases, with 21 bases spanning the gap. The CDR3 has 17 residues. CDR3 region: CASSLLGAGKRTDTQYF. The CDR3 nucleotides are TGTGCCAGCAGCCTTTTGGGGGCAGGGAAGAGGACAGATACGCAGTATTTT.